The 26 T cell receptor beta chains presented below share a single source sample, sequenced in a study of cytomegalovirus exposure and HLA in healthy donors. Both 60 Vbeta primers and 13 Jbeta primers went into the PCR. Using immunoSEQ multiplex PCR, the repertoire was profiled, and TCRdb retains in-frame clones only, with some absent. The sample lists 85,000 to 130,000 clones, 70% to 80% occurring once. What was sequenced was PBMCs. These receptor sequences come from a woman younger than 30 in good health and CMV-seropositive.

The gene calls are TRBV5-4 and TRBJ2-7; D is possibly TRBD2 (5 bases). Germline V gene sequence: CDR1 SGHNT, CDR2 YYREEE (reference sequence). The CDR3 is 15 residues long. Trimming removed 4 bases from V and 2 bases from J, with 16 bases in between. The CDR3 loop reads CASSDGLGGPYEQYF. As DNA, the CDR3 is TGTGCCAGCAGCGACGGACTGGGTGGTCCCTACGAGCAGTACTTC.

This clone has only a few counts. The chain couples TRBV4-3 to TRBJ2-1, with a possible D match to TRBD2 (5 bases). Germline lookup yields CDR1 LGHNA and CDR2 YSLEER. This CDR3 has 9 residues. CDR3 in DNA: TGCGACACGCGGGCTGAGCAGTTCTTC. Protein: CDTRAEQFF.

The V and J genes are TRBV10-3 and TRBJ1-1; tentative D call: TRBD1 (6 bases). Germline loops: CDR1 ENHRY, CDR2 SYGVKD. Trimming removed 0 bases at V and 6 bases at J, with 14 bases between. This CDR3 contains 15 residues. The CDR3 loop reads CAISESSRGGPEAFF. CDR3 nucleotide sequence: TGTGCCATCAGTGAGTCCAGCCGGGGGGGCCCTGAAGCTTTCTTT.

V is TRBV6-1 and J is TRBJ2-1, with 8 bases matching TRBD1. V lost 6 bases to trimming and J lost 4 bases; unmatched junction nucleotides: 8. CDR3 length: 15 amino acids. Germline CDR1 and CDR2: MNHNS and SASEGT. The CDR3 is CASSFAGQEYNEQFF. For the CDR3, the DNA is TGTGCCAGCAGCTTCGCGGGACAGGAGTACAATGAGCAGTTCTTC.

The genes are TRBV27 and TRBJ1-6, with 11 bases that match TRBD1. The V and J ends lost 4 bases and 8 bases, in that order; junction bases with no gene match: 4. Germline-derived CDR1 and CDR2 are MNHEY and SMNVEV (reference sequence). The CDR3 runs 15 residues. The CDR3: CASSSGTGGYSPLHF. The DNA of the CDR3 is TGTGCCAGCAGTTCAGGGACAGGGGGTTATTCACCCCTCCACTTT.

The chain has TRBV27 and TRBJ2-7; a weak D match, TRBD1 (6 bases). V was pared by 5 bases and J by 0 bases, with 11 bases between. Germline assignment: CDR1 MNHEY and CDR2 SMNVEV (reference sequence). The CDR3 loop spans 14 amino acids. In DNA form, the CDR3 reads TGTGCCAGCAGTAGAGGACAGCCCTCCTACGAGCAGTACTTC. Its protein is CASSRGQPSYEQYF.

The V call is TRBV28, the J call TRBJ2-5; D is perhaps TRBD1 (6 bases). The CDR3 extends over 15 amino acids. Trimming removed 5 bases from V and 3 bases from J, with 16 bases in between. Germline CDR1 reads MDHEN; CDR2 reads SYDVKM. CDR3 protein: CASSPAGQGKETQYF. The DNA for the CDR3 is TGTGCCAGCAGTCCGGCAGGGCAGGGGAAAGAGACCCAGTACTTC.

V gene TRBV7-6 combines with J gene TRBJ1-4, with 10 bases fitting TRBD1. Germline lookup yields CDR1 SGHVS and CDR2 FNYEAQ. J lost 8 bases, V lost 6 bases, and 9 bases had no gene match. This CDR3 contains 15 residues. The CDR3 reads CASRPGTGVAEKLFF. The CDR3 nucleotides read TGTGCCAGCAGGCCCGGGACAGGGGTTGCGGAAAAACTGTTTTTT.

J is TRBJ2-3 and V is TRBV7-6, with 8 bases identical to TRBD2. Germline V CDR1 and CDR2: SGHVS, FNYEAQ. V dropped 5 bases and J dropped 1; count of bases not matched to a gene: 8. The CDR3 is 16 residues long. CDR3 bases: TGTGCCAGCAGCCCCGTCGCGACTAGCGGCACAGATACGCAGTATTTT. It translates to CASSPVATSGTDTQYF.

J is TRBJ2-1 and V is TRBV5-5, with 11 bases aligning to TRBD2. The germline gives CDR1 SGHKS, CDR2 YYEKEE (reference sequence). There are 15 residues in the CDR3. Trimming removed 4 bases from V and 4 bases from J; junction bases left unmatched: 4. The CDR3 here is CASSLLAGGYNEQFF. The CDR3 nucleotides are TGTGCCAGCAGCCTCTTAGCGGGAGGGTACAATGAGCAGTTCTTC.

The chain uses TRBV18 and TRBJ2-1, with 7 bases aligning to TRBD2. V lost 3 bases to trimming and J lost 9 bases; unmatched junction nucleotides: 5. CDR1 is KGHSH, CDR2 LQKENI, per germline. The CDR3 length is 13 residues. CDR3 DNA sequence: TGTGCCAGCTCACCGCACACTAGCGCTGAGCAGTTCTTC. It translates to CASSPHTSAEQFF.

The chain has TRBV6-4 and TRBJ2-1; 7 bases fit TRBD2. The germline CDR1 and CDR2 sequences are MRHNA and SNTAGT. The CDR3 sequence is 16 residues long. V shed 7 bases, J shed 7 bases, and the junction held 16 bases outside the gene matches. The CDR3 is CASTPSGGSAGNEQFF. The CDR3 DNA reads TGTGCCAGCACCCCGTCCGGGGGGAGTGCAGGTAATGAGCAGTTCTTC.

The J gene is TRBJ2-7, the V gene TRBV18, with 8 positions matching TRBD1. Germline CDR1 reads KGHSH; CDR2 reads LQKENI. This CDR3 has 15 amino acids. V was clipped by 3 bases and J by 7 bases; unmatched bases: 11. The CDR3: CASSPSKGQAKEQYF. CDR3 in DNA: TGTGCCAGCTCACCCTCGAAGGGACAGGCCAAGGAGCAGTACTTC. Complete variable domain (other parts from reference TRBV18 and TRBJ2-7): NAGVMQNPRHLVRRRGQEARLRCSPMKGHSHVYWYRQLPEEGLKFMVYLQKENIIDESGMPKERFSAEFPKEGPSILRIQQVVRGDSAAYFCASSPSKGQAKEQYFGPGTRLTVT.

The rearrangement uses TRBV9 and TRBJ1-3; D possibly corresponds to TRBD1 (5 bases). Germline-derived CDR1 and CDR2 are SGDLS and YYNGEE. The CDR3 has 16 amino acids. Between the trimmed V and J ends, which lost 4 bases and 0 bases, there was a span of 14 bases. As DNA, the CDR3 is TGTGCCAGCAGCCCGAGACAGTACGACTCTGGAAACACCATATATTTT. This sequence encodes CASSPRQYDSGNTIYF.

This chain connects TRBV7-2 to TRBJ2-7; D is ambiguous. The germline V gene encodes CDR1 SGHTA and CDR2 FQGNSA. The V and J ends lost 4 bases and 6 bases respectively, with 7 bases between them. The CDR3 has 11 amino acids. CDR3 residues: CASSSQIEQYF. For the CDR3, the DNA is TGTGCCAGCAGCTCCCAGATCGAGCAGTACTTC. The complete variable domain, with remaining parts taken from reference TRBV7-2 and TRBJ2-7, reads GAGVSQSPSNKVTEKGKDVELRCDPISGHTALYWYRQSLGQGLEFLIYFQGNSAPDKSGLPSDRFSAERTGGSVSTLTIQRTQQEDSAVYLCASSSQIEQYFGPGTRLTVT.

This clone appeared a few times. The V gene is TRBV29-1, the J gene TRBJ2-1; a possible D gene is TRBD2 (5 bases). Germline V CDR1 and CDR2: SQVTM, ANQGSEA. The CDR3 is 11 residues long. V lost 3 bases and J 16 bases, leaving 16 bases between the germline ends. CDR3 DNA: TGCAGCGTTGATGCTTCACGGGGTGTTTTCTTC. Translating gives CSVDASRGVFF.

This rearrangement joins TRBV5-5 to TRBJ2-5; 7 bases align to TRBD1. V lost 2 bases, J lost 4 bases, and 5 bases stayed unmatched. Germline V CDR1 and CDR2: SGHKS, YYEKEE (reference sequence). This CDR3 comprises 14 residues. The CDR3 sequence is CASSLQTGIETQYF. DNA for the CDR3: TGTGCCAGCAGCTTACAGACAGGGATAGAGACCCAGTACTTC. Combining the CDR3 with reference TRBV5-5 and TRBJ2-5 gives the whole variable domain DAGVTQSPTHLIKTRGQQVTLRCSPISGHKSVSWYQQVLGQGPQFIFQYYEKEERGRGNFPDRFSARQFPNYSSELNVNALLLGDSALYLCASSLQTGIETQYFGPGTRLLVL.

The chain uses TRBV28 and TRBJ2-1; TRBD1 aligns across 8 bases. CDR3 size: 15 residues. V trimming: 5 bases; J trimming: 4 bases; junction bases outside the gene matches: 7. CDR1 is MDHEN, CDR2 SYDVKM, per germline. The CDR3 DNA reads TGTGCCAGCAGTCAAGGACAGGGTGGATACAATGAGCAGTTCTTC. Translating gives CASSQGQGGYNEQFF.

V is TRBV7-9 and J is TRBJ2-1, with D possibly being TRBD2 (5 bases). The CDR3 covers 16 residues. Between the trimmed V and J ends, which lost 5 bases and 5 bases, there was a span of 19 bases. The germline V gene has CDR1 SEHNR and CDR2 FQNEAQ (reference sequence). In DNA form, the CDR3 reads TGTGCCAGCAGCGAAGGCCTTACTAGAATCCACAATGAGCAGTTCTTC. Encoded protein: CASSEGLTRIHNEQFF.

The gene calls are TRBV5-1 and TRBJ2-1, with TRBD1 matching 9 bases. Germline assignment: CDR1 SGHRS and CDR2 YFSETQ. Germline trimming cut 3 bases from V and 4 bases from J; bases unmatched to any gene: 5. The CDR3 has 15 amino acids. This CDR3 reads CASSSSGTGYNEQFF. The CDR3 nucleotides are TGCGCCAGCAGCTCGTCCGGGACAGGGTACAATGAGCAGTTCTTC.

The rearrangement links TRBV30 to TRBJ2-1; 8 nucleotides align to TRBD1. CDR3 size: 12 residues. Germline V lookup: CDR1 GTSNPN, CDR2 SVGIG (reference sequence). V lost 0 bases and J lost 12; bases outside the gene matches: 4. CDR3 in DNA: TGTGCCTGGAGTGTACAGGGGGAGGCGCAGTTCTTC. Translation: CAWSVQGEAQFF.

J is TRBJ2-7 and V is TRBV18; 8 nucleotides match TRBD2. Germline V lookup: CDR1 KGHSH, CDR2 LQKENI. CDR3 size: 16 residues. The V and J ends lost 6 bases and 2 bases, in that order; junction bases with no gene match: 12. In DNA form, the CDR3 reads TGTGCCAGCTCGCTATCGGGACTAGTTACCCCCTACGAGCAGTACTTC. It is translated as CASSLSGLVTPYEQYF.

On this clone itself: One end of the junction does not line up with germline, which may come from a read error. The rearrangement joins TRBV30 to TRBJ2-7; D is possibly TRBD1 (6 bases). CDR1 and CDR2 (germline): GTSNPN, SVGIG (reference sequence). This CDR3 is 13 amino acids long. The CDR3 reads CARDIPNSYGQYF. CDR3 DNA sequence: TGTGCCCGGGACATCCCGAACAGCTACGGGCAGTACTTC.

This clone came up a few times. The chain recombines TRBV5-1 with TRBJ2-3; tentatively, D is TRBD2 (5 bases). CDR1 is SGHRS, CDR2 YFSETQ, per germline. The V end was cut by 4 bases, the J end by 0 bases, with 9 bases between. CDR3 size: 14 residues. CDR3: CASSPGGSTDTQYF. DNA for the CDR3: TGCGCCAGCAGCCCTGGCGGGAGCACAGATACGCAGTATTTT.

The CDR3 DNA reads TGTGCCAGCCTGAGAAGGAACACCGGGGAGCTGTTTTTT. It translates to CASLRRNTGELFF. V gene TRBV2 combines with J gene TRBJ2-2; D uncertain. This CDR3 region has 13 residues. The germline CDR1 and CDR2 sequences are SNHLY and FYNNEI. V was shortened by 8 bases and J by 1 base, with 8 bases between the two germline ends.

V gene TRBV19 combines with J gene TRBJ2-1; a weak D match, TRBD2 (6 bases). The CDR3 spans 15 residues. The germline V and J ends were trimmed by 4 bases and 0 bases, with 10 bases remaining between them. Germline values: CDR1 LNHDA, CDR2 SQIVND (reference sequence). The CDR3 reads CASSTRDFSYNEQFF. In DNA form, the CDR3 reads TGTGCCAGTAGTACTAGGGACTTCTCCTACAATGAGCAGTTCTTC.